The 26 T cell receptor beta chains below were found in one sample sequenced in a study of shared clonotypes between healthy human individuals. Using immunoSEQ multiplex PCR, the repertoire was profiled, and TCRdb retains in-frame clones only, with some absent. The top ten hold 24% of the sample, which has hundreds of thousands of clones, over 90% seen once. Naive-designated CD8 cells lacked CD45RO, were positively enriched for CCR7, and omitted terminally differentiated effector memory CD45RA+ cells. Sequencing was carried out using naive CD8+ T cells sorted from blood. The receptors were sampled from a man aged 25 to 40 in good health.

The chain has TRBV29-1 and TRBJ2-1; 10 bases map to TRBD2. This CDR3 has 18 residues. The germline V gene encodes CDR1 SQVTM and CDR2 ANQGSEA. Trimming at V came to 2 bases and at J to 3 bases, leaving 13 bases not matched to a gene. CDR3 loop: CSVELWLAGAENYNEQFF. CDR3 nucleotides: TGCAGCGTTGAACTTTGGCTAGCGGGAGCAGAAAACTACAATGAGCAGTTCTTC.

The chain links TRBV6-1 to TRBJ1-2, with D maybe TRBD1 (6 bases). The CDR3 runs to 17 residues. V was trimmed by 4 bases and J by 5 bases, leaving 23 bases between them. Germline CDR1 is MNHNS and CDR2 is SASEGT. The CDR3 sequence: CASSGSSSVGGGYGYTF. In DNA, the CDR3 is TGTGCCAGCAGTGGATCCTCAAGTGTTGGGGGCGGGTATGGCTACACCTTC.

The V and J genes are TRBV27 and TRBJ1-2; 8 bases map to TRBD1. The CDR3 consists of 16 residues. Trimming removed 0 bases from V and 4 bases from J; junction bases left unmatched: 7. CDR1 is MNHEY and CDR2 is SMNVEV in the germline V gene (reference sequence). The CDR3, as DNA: TGTGCCAGCAGTTTATCTTGGCAGGGGGCGACCTATGGCTACACCTTC. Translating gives CASSLSWQGATYGYTF.

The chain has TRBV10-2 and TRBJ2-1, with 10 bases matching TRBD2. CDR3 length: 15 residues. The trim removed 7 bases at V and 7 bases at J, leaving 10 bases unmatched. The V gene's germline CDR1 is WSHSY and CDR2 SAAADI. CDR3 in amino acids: CASMGGTSALNEQFF. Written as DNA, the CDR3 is TGCGCCAGCATGGGAGGGACTAGCGCGTTGAATGAGCAGTTCTTC.

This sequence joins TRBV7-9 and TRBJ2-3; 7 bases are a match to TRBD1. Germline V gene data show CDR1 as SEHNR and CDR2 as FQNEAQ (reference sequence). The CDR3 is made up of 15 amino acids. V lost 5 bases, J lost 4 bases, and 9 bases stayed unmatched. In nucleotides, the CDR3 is TGTGCCAGCAGCAGATTGACCGGGACAGCAGATACGCAGTATTTT. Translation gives CASSRLTGTADTQYF.

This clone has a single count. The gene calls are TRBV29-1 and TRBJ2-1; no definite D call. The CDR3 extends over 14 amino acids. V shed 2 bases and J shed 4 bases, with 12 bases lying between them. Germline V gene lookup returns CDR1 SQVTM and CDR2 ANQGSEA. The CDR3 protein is CSVETYDGYNEQFF. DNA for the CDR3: TGCAGCGTTGAAACATACGACGGATACAATGAGCAGTTCTTC.

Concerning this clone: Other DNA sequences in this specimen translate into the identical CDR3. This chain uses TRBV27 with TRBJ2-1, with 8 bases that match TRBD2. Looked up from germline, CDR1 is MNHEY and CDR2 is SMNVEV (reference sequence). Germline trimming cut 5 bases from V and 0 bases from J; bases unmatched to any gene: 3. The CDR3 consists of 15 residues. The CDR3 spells CASSRGGSSYNEQFF. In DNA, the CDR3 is TGTGCCAGCAGTCGGGGGGGGAGCTCCTACAATGAGCAGTTCTTC.

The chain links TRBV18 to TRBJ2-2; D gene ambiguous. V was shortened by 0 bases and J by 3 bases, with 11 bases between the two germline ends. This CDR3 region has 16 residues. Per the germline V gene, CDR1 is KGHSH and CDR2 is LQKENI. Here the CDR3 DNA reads TGTGCCAGCTCACCACCGACGACACTTTACACCGGGGAGCTGTTTTTT. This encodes CASSPPTTLYTGELFF.

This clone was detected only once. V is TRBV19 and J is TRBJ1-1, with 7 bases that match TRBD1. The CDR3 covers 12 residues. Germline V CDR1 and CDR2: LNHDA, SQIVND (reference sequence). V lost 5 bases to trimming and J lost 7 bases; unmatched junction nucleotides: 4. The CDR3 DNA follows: TGTGCCAGTAGTCATCAGGGGGGTGAAGCTTTCTTT. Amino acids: CASSHQGGEAFF.

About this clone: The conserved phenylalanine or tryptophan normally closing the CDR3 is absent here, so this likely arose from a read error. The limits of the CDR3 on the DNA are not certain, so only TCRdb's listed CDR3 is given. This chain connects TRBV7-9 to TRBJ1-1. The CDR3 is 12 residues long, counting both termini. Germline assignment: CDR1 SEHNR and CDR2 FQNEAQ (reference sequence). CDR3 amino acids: CASSSRGGAPDV.

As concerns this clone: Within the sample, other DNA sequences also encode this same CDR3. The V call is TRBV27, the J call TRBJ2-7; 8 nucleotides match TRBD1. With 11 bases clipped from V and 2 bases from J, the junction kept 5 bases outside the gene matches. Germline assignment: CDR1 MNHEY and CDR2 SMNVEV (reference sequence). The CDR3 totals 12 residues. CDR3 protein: CASRGLPYEQYF. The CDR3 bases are TGTGCCTCCAGGGGGCTGCCCTACGAGCAGTACTTC.

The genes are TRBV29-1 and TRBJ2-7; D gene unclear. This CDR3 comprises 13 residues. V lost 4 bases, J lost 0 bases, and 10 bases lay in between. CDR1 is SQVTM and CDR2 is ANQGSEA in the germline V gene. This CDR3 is CSVVSLVSYEQYF. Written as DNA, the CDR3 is TGCAGCGTTGTTAGTCTGGTCTCCTACGAGCAGTACTTC.

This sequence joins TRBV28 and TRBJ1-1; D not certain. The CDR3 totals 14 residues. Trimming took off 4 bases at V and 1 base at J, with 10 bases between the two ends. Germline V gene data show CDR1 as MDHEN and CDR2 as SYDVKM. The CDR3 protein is CASSSPYENTEAFF. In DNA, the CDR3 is TGTGCCAGCAGTTCCCCCTACGAGAACACTGAAGCTTTCTTT.

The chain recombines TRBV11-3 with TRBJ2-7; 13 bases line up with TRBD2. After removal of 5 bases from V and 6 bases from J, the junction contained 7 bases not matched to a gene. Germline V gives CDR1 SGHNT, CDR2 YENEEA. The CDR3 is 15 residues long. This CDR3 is CASSPGLAGLGEQYF. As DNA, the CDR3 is TGTGCCAGCAGCCCGGGACTAGCGGGGCTCGGCGAGCAGTACTTC.

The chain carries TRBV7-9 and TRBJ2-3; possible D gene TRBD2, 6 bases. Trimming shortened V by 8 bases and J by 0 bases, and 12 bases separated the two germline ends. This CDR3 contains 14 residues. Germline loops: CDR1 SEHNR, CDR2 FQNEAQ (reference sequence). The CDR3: CASGGTYSTDTQYF. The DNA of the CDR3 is TGTGCCAGCGGAGGGACCTATAGCACAGATACGCAGTATTTT.

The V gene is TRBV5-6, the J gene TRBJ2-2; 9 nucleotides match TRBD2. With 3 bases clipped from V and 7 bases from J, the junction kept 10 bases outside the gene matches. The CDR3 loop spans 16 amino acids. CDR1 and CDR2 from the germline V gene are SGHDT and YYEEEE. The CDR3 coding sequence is TGTGCCAGCAGCTCTCGGCGACTAGCGGTGGGCGGGGAGCTGTTTTTT. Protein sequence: CASSSRRLAVGGELFF.

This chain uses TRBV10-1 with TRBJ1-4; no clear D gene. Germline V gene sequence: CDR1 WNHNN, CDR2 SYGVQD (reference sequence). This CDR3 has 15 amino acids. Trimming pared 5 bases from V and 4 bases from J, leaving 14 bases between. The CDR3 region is CASSLPGHYNEKLFF. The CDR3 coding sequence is TGCGCCAGCAGTTTACCGGGCCATTATAATGAAAAACTGTTTTTT.

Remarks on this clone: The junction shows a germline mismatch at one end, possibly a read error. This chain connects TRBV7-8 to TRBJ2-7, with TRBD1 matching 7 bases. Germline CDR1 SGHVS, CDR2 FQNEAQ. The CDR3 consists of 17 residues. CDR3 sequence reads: CTSSSPGQAHASYEQYF. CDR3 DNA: TGTACCAGCAGCTCCCCCGGACAGGCCCATGCATCCTACGAGCAGTACTTC.

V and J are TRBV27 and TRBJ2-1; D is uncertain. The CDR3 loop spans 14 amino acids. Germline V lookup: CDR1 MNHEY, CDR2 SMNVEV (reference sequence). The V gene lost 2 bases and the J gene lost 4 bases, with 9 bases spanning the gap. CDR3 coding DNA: TGTGCCAGCAGTTTAATTATGGGTTACAATGAGCAGTTCTTC. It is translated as CASSLIMGYNEQFF.

For the CDR3, the DNA is TGTGCCATTAGGACAGGGAGCTCCTACGAGCAGTACTTC. Amino acids: CAIRTGSSYEQYF. The chain is built from TRBV30 and TRBJ2-7; TRBD1 agrees at 8 bases. After removal of 8 bases from V and 0 bases from J, the junction contained 6 bases not matched to a gene. CDR3 length: 13 residues. Germline V gene sequence: CDR1 GTSNPN, CDR2 SVGIG (reference sequence).

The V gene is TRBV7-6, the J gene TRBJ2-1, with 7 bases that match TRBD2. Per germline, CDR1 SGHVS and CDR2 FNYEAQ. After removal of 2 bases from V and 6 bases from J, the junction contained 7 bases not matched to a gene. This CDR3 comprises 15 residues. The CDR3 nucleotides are TGTGCCAGCAGCTTACCGAAGCGGGAACTCAATGAGCAGTTCTTC. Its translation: CASSLPKRELNEQFF.

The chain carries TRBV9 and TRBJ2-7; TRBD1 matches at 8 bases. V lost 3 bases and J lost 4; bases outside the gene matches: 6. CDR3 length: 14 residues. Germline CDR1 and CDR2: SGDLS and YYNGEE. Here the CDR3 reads CASSGRTGSYEQYF. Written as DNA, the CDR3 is TGTGCCAGCAGCGGACGGACAGGGAGTTACGAGCAGTACTTC.

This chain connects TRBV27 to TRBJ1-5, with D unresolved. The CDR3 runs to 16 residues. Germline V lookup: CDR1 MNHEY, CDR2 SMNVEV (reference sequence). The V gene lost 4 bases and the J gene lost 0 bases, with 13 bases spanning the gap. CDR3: CASSSLDTNSNQPQHF. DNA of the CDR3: TGTGCCAGCAGTTCTCTCGACACGAATAGCAATCAGCCCCAGCATTTT.

The CDR3 bases are TGTGCCGGACGACAGGGGGCTTACGAGCAGTACTTC. Its protein product is CAGRQGAYEQYF. The chain recombines TRBV2 with TRBJ2-7; 10 bases agree with TRBD1. CDR1 and CDR2 from the germline V gene are SNHLY and FYNNEI. The CDR3 length is 12 residues. After removal of 11 bases from V and 4 bases from J, the junction contained 5 bases not matched to a gene.

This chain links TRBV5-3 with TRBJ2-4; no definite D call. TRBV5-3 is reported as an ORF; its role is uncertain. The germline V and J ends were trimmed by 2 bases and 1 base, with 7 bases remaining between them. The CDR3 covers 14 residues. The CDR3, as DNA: TGTGCCAGAAGCTTAGCTTATGCCAAAAACATTCAGTACTTC. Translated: CARSLAYAKNIQYF.

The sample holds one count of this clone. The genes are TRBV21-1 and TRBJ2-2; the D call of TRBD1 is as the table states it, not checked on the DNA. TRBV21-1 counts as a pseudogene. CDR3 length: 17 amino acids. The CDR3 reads CASSTPRRQGNTGELFF. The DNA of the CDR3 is TGTGCCAGCAGCACCCCCCGGCGGCAGGGAAACACCGGGGAGCTGTTTTTT.